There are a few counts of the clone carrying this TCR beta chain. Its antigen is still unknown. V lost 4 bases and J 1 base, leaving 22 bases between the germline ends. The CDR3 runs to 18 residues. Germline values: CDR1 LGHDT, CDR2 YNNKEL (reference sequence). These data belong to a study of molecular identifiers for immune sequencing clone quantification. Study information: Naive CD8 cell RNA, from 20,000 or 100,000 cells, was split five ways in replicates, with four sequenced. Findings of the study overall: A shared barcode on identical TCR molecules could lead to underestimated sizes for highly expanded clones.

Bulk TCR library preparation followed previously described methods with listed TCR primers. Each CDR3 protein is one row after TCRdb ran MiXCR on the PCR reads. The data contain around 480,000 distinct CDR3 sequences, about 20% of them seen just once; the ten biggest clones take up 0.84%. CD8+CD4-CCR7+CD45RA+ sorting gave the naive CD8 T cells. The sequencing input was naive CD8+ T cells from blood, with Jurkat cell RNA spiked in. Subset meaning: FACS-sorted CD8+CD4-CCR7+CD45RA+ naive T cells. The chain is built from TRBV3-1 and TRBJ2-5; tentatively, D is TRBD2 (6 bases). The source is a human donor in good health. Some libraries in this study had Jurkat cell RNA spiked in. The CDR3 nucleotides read TGTGCCAGCAGCCCGACCCCCGCTTTAGGCGGGGTCCAAGAGACCCAGTACTTC. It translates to CASSPTPALGGVQETQYF.